These 18 T cell receptor beta chains share one sample of origin, sequenced in a study of shared clonotypes between healthy human individuals. Only in-frame clones appear in the TCRdb table, and some are missing; sequencing was by immunoSEQ multiplex PCR. The profile shows over a million clones, around 74% of them singletons. Sequencing input: memory CD4+ T cells sorted from blood. Subset reported: CD45RA-negative fraction. The receptors originated from a man younger than 30 in good health.

This rearrangement joins TRBV18 to TRBJ2-5; D is uncertain. Trimming removed 3 bases from V and 1 base from J, with 12 bases in between. The CDR3 extends over 15 amino acids. CDR1 is KGHSH, CDR2 LQKENI, per germline. The CDR3 reads CASSPIRVLQETQYF. CDR3 DNA sequence: TGTGCCAGCTCACCCATTAGGGTCCTCCAAGAGACCCAGTACTTC.

The V call is TRBV7-8, the J call TRBJ2-7, with TRBD1 matching 7 bases. Germline V gene sequence: CDR1 SGHVS, CDR2 FQNEAQ. V lost 5 bases, J lost 0 bases, and 7 bases stayed unmatched. This CDR3 comprises 15 residues. The chain's CDR3 is CASSRGSGGSYEQYF. The CDR3 DNA sequence: TGTGCCAGCAGCCGCGGCTCAGGGGGCTCCTACGAGCAGTACTTC.

V and J are TRBV19 and TRBJ2-1; 11 nucleotides match TRBD1. Germline CDR1 LNHDA, CDR2 SQIVND (reference sequence). The CDR3 is 18 residues long. The V and J ends lost 5 bases and 2 bases, in that order; junction bases with no gene match: 11. The CDR3 nucleotides read TGTGCCAGTAGTTTGGGCGGGACAGGGGGAAGGGCCTACAATGAGCAGTTCTTC. Amino acid sequence: CASSLGGTGGRAYNEQFF.

This clone has just a few counts. V is TRBV30 and J is TRBJ1-2; D is uncertain. The germline V and J ends were trimmed by 0 bases and 4 bases, with 6 bases remaining between them. The CDR3 contains 12 residues. The germline V gene encodes CDR1 GTSNPN and CDR2 SVGIG (reference sequence). CDR3 residues: CAWSVHLYGYTF. CDR3 DNA: TGTGCCTGGAGTGTACATCTCTATGGCTACACCTTC.

This clone has more than one count but fewer than ten. The J gene is TRBJ1-6, the V gene TRBV7-2; 10 bases align to TRBD1. The CDR3 totals 17 residues. Germline loops: CDR1 SGHTA, CDR2 FQGNSA. Trimming took 6 bases from V and 10 from J; bases not matched to a gene: 15. Written as DNA, the CDR3 is TGTGCCAGCAGTTATTTGCCTCCGGGACAGGGGTCCTCACCCCTCCACTTT. It yields the protein CASSYLPPGQGSSPLHF.

The rearrangement joins TRBV5-1 to TRBJ1-2; no clear D gene. In germline, CDR1 is SGHRS, CDR2 YFSETQ. With 0 bases removed from V and 3 bases from J, the gap between germline ends came to 6 bases. The CDR3 is 13 residues long. CDR3 sequence: CASSLDGHYGYTF. The CDR3, as DNA: TGCGCCAGCAGCTTGGACGGCCACTATGGCTACACCTTC.

This chain connects TRBV20-1 to TRBJ2-7; D tentatively fits TRBD1 or TRBD2 (5 bases each). Trimming stripped 3 bases from V and 7 bases from J, with 10 bases between. The germline CDR1 and CDR2 sequences are DFQATT and SNEGSKA (reference sequence). The CDR3 contains 11 residues. CDR3 loop: CSARGPLEQYF. In DNA form, the CDR3 reads TGCAGTGCTAGGGGACCGTTGGAGCAGTACTTC.

This chain connects TRBV10-3 to TRBJ2-3; TRBD1 matches at 7 bases. The CDR3 is made up of 16 amino acids. The germline V gene encodes CDR1 ENHRY and CDR2 SYGVKD. V gave up 6 bases and J gave up 2 bases; unmatched junction bases: 11. The CDR3 reads CAIRPTGVGITDTQYF. The CDR3 nucleotides read TGTGCCATCAGACCCACAGGGGTGGGGATCACAGATACGCAGTATTTT.

The chain recombines TRBV7-2 with TRBJ2-1; 10 bases fit TRBD2. The CDR3 is made up of 18 amino acids. Trimming cost V 5 bases and J 5 bases; bases outside gene matches: 15. Per the germline V gene, CDR1 is SGHTA and CDR2 is FQGNSA. The CDR3 here is CASSQQGGSGGNNNEQFF. The CDR3 DNA sequence: TGTGCCAGCAGCCAACAGGGAGGTAGCGGGGGGAATAACAATGAGCAGTTCTTC.

About this clone: Within the sample, other DNA sequences also encode this same CDR3. V usage is TRBV5-1 and J usage is TRBJ2-2; 8 bases are a match to TRBD1. The junction had 4 bases not matched to a gene; V was cut back by 4 bases and J by 5 bases. The CDR3 is made up of 14 amino acids. Germline CDR1 is SGHRS and CDR2 is YFSETQ. Here the CDR3 DNA reads TGCGCCAGCAGCCGGACAGGGACGACCGGGGAGCTGTTTTTT. As protein: CASSRTGTTGELFF.

V gene TRBV10-3 combines with J gene TRBJ2-1; 9 bases align to TRBD2. V shed 3 bases and J 7 bases; nucleotides not matched to a gene: 10. The CDR3 runs 16 residues. Germline assignment: CDR1 ENHRY and CDR2 SYGVKD. CDR3 sequence reads: CAISEVISGSGNEQFF. The CDR3 region has the DNA TGTGCCATCAGTGAAGTAATTAGCGGGAGTGGGAATGAGCAGTTCTTC.

The rearrangement links TRBV11-2 to TRBJ1-1; tentatively, D is TRBD1 (5 bases). Trimming removed 4 bases from V and 2 bases from J, with 14 bases in between. The CDR3 is 15 residues long. Germline CDR1 reads SGHAT; CDR2 reads FQNNGV. CDR3 bases: TGTGCCAGCAGCTGGTCGACAGAAATTAACACTGAAGCTTTCTTT. Amino acids: CASSWSTEINTEAFF.

The chain couples TRBV4-3 to TRBJ2-3; the D gene is possibly TRBD2 (5 bases). Germline CDR1 and CDR2: LGHNA and YSLEER. The CDR3 spans 15 residues. V lost 5 bases and J lost 2, with 14 bases in between. The CDR3 region has the DNA TGCGCCAGCAGCTCCGGACTGATATCCACAGATACGCAGTATTTT. This sequence encodes CASSSGLISTDTQYF.

CDR3 DNA sequence: TGTGCCAGCAGTGTACGGGGCGGAGGTGGCTACACCTTC. Amino acids: CASSVRGGGGYTF. The V call is TRBV27, the J call TRBJ1-2, with D possibly matching TRBD1 (5 bases). CDR3 size: 13 residues. Trimming removed 5 bases at V and 7 bases at J, with 14 bases between. CDR1 is MNHEY and CDR2 is SMNVEV in the germline V gene (reference sequence).

This clone has just one count. The chain is built from TRBV4-1 and TRBJ1-6; no clear D gene. The CDR3 covers 16 residues. V was clipped by 4 bases and J by 8 bases, with 18 bases between them. Germline V gene lookup returns CDR1 MGHRA and CDR2 YSYEKL. In nucleotides, the CDR3 is TGCGCCAGCAGCCCCGACCCAGGAATTATAGATTCACCCCTCCACTTT. Protein: CASSPDPGIIDSPLHF.

The rearrangement joins TRBV6-4 to TRBJ2-1, with D maybe TRBD2 (5 bases). The germline V and J ends were trimmed by 2 bases and 9 bases, with 11 bases remaining between them. Germline CDR1 MRHNA, CDR2 SNTAGT. The CDR3 has 13 residues. CDR3 amino acids: CASSDEGLVEQFF. The CDR3 bases are TGTGCCAGCAGTGACGAGGGTTTGGTTGAGCAGTTCTTC.

V is TRBV5-8 and J is TRBJ1-1; 7 nucleotides agree with TRBD1. V trimming: 4 bases; J trimming: 1 base; junction bases outside the gene matches: 7. This CDR3 spans 15 amino acids. Germline assignment: CDR1 SGHTS and CDR2 YDEGEE. The CDR3 reads CASSRSGTANTEAFF. The CDR3, as DNA: TGTGCCAGCAGCCGGTCCGGGACAGCGAACACTGAAGCTTTCTTT.

Of note for this clone: This sample also contains other DNA sequences that code for the same CDR3. This chain connects TRBV6-4 to TRBJ1-1, with a weak D call TRBD1 (6 bases). Trimming cost V 3 bases and J 5 bases, with 10 bases left between them. The V gene's germline CDR1 is MRHNA and CDR2 SNTAGT. CDR3 size: 13 residues. The CDR3 reads CASSEGRGTEAFF. The CDR3, as DNA: TGTGCCAGCAGTGAGGGCAGGGGTACTGAAGCTTTCTTT.